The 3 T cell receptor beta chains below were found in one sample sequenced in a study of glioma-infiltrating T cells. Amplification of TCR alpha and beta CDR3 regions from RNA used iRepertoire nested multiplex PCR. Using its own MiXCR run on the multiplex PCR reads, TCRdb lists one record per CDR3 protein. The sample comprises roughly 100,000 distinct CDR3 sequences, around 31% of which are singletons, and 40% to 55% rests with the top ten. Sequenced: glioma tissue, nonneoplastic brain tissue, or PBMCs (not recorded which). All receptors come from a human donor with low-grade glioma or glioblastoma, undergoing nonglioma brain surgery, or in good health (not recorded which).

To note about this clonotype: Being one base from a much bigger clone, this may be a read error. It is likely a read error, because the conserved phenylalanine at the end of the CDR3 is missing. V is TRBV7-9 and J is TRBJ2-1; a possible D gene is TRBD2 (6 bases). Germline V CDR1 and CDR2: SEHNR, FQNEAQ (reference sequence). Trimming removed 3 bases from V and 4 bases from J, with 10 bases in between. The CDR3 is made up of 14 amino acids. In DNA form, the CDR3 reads TGTGCCAGCAGCTTTGGGGGGAGTTACAATGAGCAGTTCTTA. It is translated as CASSFGGSYNEQFL.

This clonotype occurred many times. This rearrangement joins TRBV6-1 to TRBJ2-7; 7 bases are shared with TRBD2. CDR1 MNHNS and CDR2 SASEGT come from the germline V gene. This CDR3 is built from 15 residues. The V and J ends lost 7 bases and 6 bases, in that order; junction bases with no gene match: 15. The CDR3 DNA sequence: TGTGCCAGCACCCCGTGGAGCTCACCGGGGGGCGAGCAGTACTTC. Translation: CASTPWSSPGGEQYF.

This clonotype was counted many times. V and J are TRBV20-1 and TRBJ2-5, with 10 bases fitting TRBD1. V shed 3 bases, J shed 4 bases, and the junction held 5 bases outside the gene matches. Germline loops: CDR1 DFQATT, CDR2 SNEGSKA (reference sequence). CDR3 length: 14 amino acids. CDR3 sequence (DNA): TGCAGTGCTAGGACCGGGACAGGGGCAGAGACCCAGTACTTC. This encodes CSARTGTGAETQYF.